The 9 T cell receptor beta chains below were found in one sample sequenced in a study of regulatory T cells in long-lasting Graves disease. Documented time point: persistent/refractory GD, antithyroid drugs over 5 years with positive TRAb. RNA extracted from PBMCs served as the sequencing template. Investigators prepared the TCR beta libraries by applying iRepertoire HTBI primers and Arm-PCR of CDR3 regions. TCRdb itself ran the multiplex PCR reads through MiXCR, one entry per CDR3 protein. The table shows 350,000 to 450,000 distinct CDR3 sequences, with over 20% occurring only once. This sample comprised peripheral blood mononuclear cells (PBMCs), obtained when the disease was refractory, from a patient treated with antithyroid drugs. The receptors originated from a female donor with Graves disease.

V is TRBV15 and J is TRBJ1-5; a weak D match, TRBD1 (6 bases). CDR1 and CDR2 (germline): LNHNV, YYDKDF (reference sequence). Trimming stripped 0 bases from V and 9 bases from J, with 12 bases between. The CDR3 is 14 residues long. The CDR3 DNA is TGTGCCACCAGCAGAGAGGGCGGAGGGGGGCCCCAGCATTTT. Translation: CATSREGGGGPQHF. Full variable domain (outside the CDR3, taken from reference TRBV15 and TRBJ1-5): DAMVIQNPRYQVTQFGKPVTLSCSQTLNHNVMYWYQQKSSQAPKLLFHYYDKDFNNEADTPDNFQSRRPNTSFCFLDIRSPGLGDTAMYLCATSREGGGGPQHFGDGTRLSIL.

This clonotype was observed many times. J is TRBJ2-5 and V is TRBV11-2, with D possibly called TRBD1 or TRBD2 (7 bases each). V was pared by 5 bases and J by 4 bases, with 14 bases between. CDR3 size: 14 residues. CDR1 is SGHAT and CDR2 is FQNNGV in the germline V gene. This CDR3 reads CASSQGGWGETQYF. The DNA of the CDR3 is TGTGCCAGCAGCCAGGGGGGGTGGGGAGAGACCCAGTACTTC.

This clonotype appeared once. The V gene is TRBV29-1, the J gene TRBJ2-4, with 8 bases identical to TRBD2. The assigned J gene may be wrong: the sequence end matches TRBJ2-1 better. Germline assignment: CDR1 SQVTM and CDR2 ANQGSEA. This CDR3 is built from 15 residues. The CDR3 bases are TGCAGCGTTGAAGATGGAGCGGGAGCCTACAATGAGCAGTTCTTC. Its translation is CSVEDGAGAYNEQFF.

The chain carries TRBV20-1 and TRBJ2-5, with a tentative D call TRBD2 (5 bases). Per the germline V gene, CDR1 is DFQATT and CDR2 is SNEGSKA (reference sequence). The V end was cut by 4 bases, the J end by 5 bases, with 17 bases between. The CDR3 extends over 14 amino acids. The DNA of the CDR3 is TGCAGTGCTACCCCCCTGAAGCGGCGGGAGACCCAGTACTTC. Its translation: CSATPLKRRETQYF.

This CDR3 is CATSSPAAYMQETQYF. The DNA of the CDR3 is TGTGCCACCAGCAGCCCGGCAGCTTACATGCAAGAGACCCAGTACTTC. V usage is TRBV15 and J usage is TRBJ2-5; D gene ambiguous. From germline, CDR1 is LNHNV and CDR2 YYDKDF (reference sequence). V gave up 3 bases and J gave up 2 bases, with 16 bases separating them. The CDR3 has 16 amino acids.

In this sample, this clonotype turned up many times. The chain uses TRBV10-2 and TRBJ2-7, with D uncertain. There are 11 residues in the CDR3. The V and J ends lost 3 bases and 4 bases respectively, with 4 bases between them. Germline lookup yields CDR1 WSHSY and CDR2 SAAADI. The CDR3 DNA reads TGCGCCAGCAGTGACGGGTACGAGCAGTACTTC. This gives the protein CASSDGYEQYF.

This clonotype was seen at least ten times. The rearrangement links TRBV2 to TRBJ1-1; D gene ambiguous. The CDR3 is 11 amino acids. V shed 8 bases and J shed 10 bases, with 14 bases lying between them. The V gene's germline CDR1 is SNHLY and CDR2 FYNNEI. This CDR3 reads CASGWGVGAFF. CDR3 nucleotides: TGTGCCAGCGGGTGGGGTGTTGGAGCTTTCTTT. The complete variable domain, with remaining parts taken from reference TRBV2 and TRBJ1-1, reads EPEVTQTPSHQVTQMGQEVILRCVPISNHLYFYWYRQILGQKVEFLVSFYNNEISEKSEIFDDQFSVERPDGSNFTLKIRSTKLEDSAMYFCASGWGVGAFFGQGTRLTVV.

The V and J genes are TRBV15 and TRBJ2-2; unclear D gene. V dropped 0 bases and J dropped 4 bases, with 9 bases sitting between them. Germline V gene sequence: CDR1 LNHNV, CDR2 YYDKDF (reference sequence). The CDR3 runs to 15 residues. The DNA of the CDR3 is TGTGCCACCAGCAGAGAGGGCCTAACCACCGGGGAGCTGTTTTTT. Protein product: CATSREGLTTGELFF.

The J gene is TRBJ2-7, the V gene TRBV9; the match to TRBD2 covers 7 bases. V shed 0 bases, J shed 5 bases, and the junction held 5 bases outside the gene matches. The length of the CDR3 is 14 residues. Germline assignment: CDR1 SGDLS and CDR2 YYNGEE. The CDR3 nucleotides are TGTGCCAGCAGCGTAGCGAGCGGGAACCACGAGCAGTACTTC. Amino acids: CASSVASGNHEQYF.